Shown below are 27 T cell receptor beta chains from a single sample sequenced in a study of beta chain features in type 1 diabetes. TCRB transcripts that were expressed got sequenced, as all of the isolated RNA had been reverse transcribed. Method: immunoSEQ multiplex PCR; TCRdb's copy keeps in-frame clones and lacks some. The sample carries about 110,000 clones, 40% recorded once. The sequenced material came from stem cell memory CD4+ T cells from blood. The receptor source for this set is a woman younger than 30 in good health.

V usage is TRBV4-1 and J usage is TRBJ2-6; 7 nucleotides align to TRBD2. This CDR3 comprises 17 residues. CDR1 is MGHRA and CDR2 is YSYEKL in the germline V gene. V lost 4 bases and J lost 2; bases outside the gene matches: 8. CDR3 sequence: CASSPAGGSTGANVLTF. The CDR3 DNA follows: TGCGCCAGCAGCCCAGCGGGCGGGAGTACTGGGGCCAACGTCCTGACTTTC.

This rearrangement joins TRBV30 to TRBJ1-5, with TRBD1 matching 8 bases. Per germline, CDR1 GTSNPN and CDR2 SVGIG (reference sequence). The V gene end was trimmed by 5 bases and the J gene end by 7 bases; junction bases not matched to a gene: 10. The CDR3 has 14 amino acids. CDR3 nucleotide sequence: TGTGCCTGGGCCTCCGGACAGGGAAGCCAGCCCCAGCATTTT. It codes for CAWASGQGSQPQHF.

V usage is TRBV5-4 and J usage is TRBJ2-1, with TRBD2 matching 13 bases. This CDR3 has 18 amino acids. After removal of 3 bases from V and 9 bases from J, the junction contained 15 bases not matched to a gene. The germline V gene has CDR1 SGHNT and CDR2 YYREEE (reference sequence). Here the CDR3 reads CASSSSRLAGGTGTEQFF. The DNA of the CDR3 is TGTGCCAGCAGCTCTTCGAGACTAGCGGGAGGAACAGGCACTGAGCAGTTCTTC.

The chain employs TRBV27 and TRBJ2-1, with 12 positions matching TRBD2. The CDR3 runs 18 residues. Losses at the gene ends were 7 bases for V and 1 base for J; bases not matched to a gene: 11. The germline V gene encodes CDR1 MNHEY and CDR2 SMNVEV (reference sequence). For the CDR3, the DNA is TGTGCCAGCACCGGCCTAGCGGGGGGGGGACCGTCCTACAATGAGCAGTTCTTC. Residues: CASTGLAGGGPSYNEQFF.

The gene calls are TRBV28 and TRBJ2-7; D may be TRBD2 (5 bases). The CDR3 length is 14 residues. V lost 6 bases to trimming and J lost 3 bases, with 15 bases between them. Per germline, CDR1 MDHEN and CDR2 SYDVKM. The CDR3 nucleotides are TGTGCCAGCAGCCGACGAGGGCCACTCTACGAGCAGTACTTC. Translation gives CASSRRGPLYEQYF.

This chain links TRBV21-1 with TRBJ2-1; TRBD2, the table's D call, was not compared with the DNA. TRBV21-1 is a listed pseudogene. The CDR3 runs to 17 residues. The CDR3 protein is CASSFETGTSGYNEQFF. The CDR3 nucleotides are TGTGCCAGCAGCTTCGAGACCGGGACTAGCGGTTACAATGAGCAGTTCTTC.

This clone came up a few times. The junction and the germline gene differ at one end; a read error may be behind it. The chain's CDR3 is CASSLGLAALNF. CDR3 nucleotides: TGCGCCAGCAGCTTGGGGCTAGCGGCATTAAACTTC. This rearrangement joins TRBV5-1 to TRBJ2-5, with 7 bases lining up with TRBD2. There are 12 residues in the CDR3. Per the germline V gene, CDR1 is SGHRS and CDR2 is YFSETQ.

This clone was counted between two and nine times. The chain carries TRBV7-9 and TRBJ1-2; D is ambiguous. Germline CDR1 reads SEHNR; CDR2 reads FQNEAQ (reference sequence). The ends were cut back, 3 bases at V and 10 bases at J, with 6 bases in the middle. The CDR3 loop spans 10 amino acids. CDR3 sequence: CASSFSAYTF. The CDR3 DNA is TGTGCCAGCAGCTTCAGTGCCTACACCTTC. The variable domain in full, with the rest retrieved from reference TRBV7-9 and TRBJ1-2, is DTGVSQNPRHKITKRGQNVTFRCDPISEHNRLYWYRQTLGQGPEFLTYFQNEAQLEKSRLLSDRFSAERPKGSFSTLEIQRTEQGDSAMYLCASSFSAYTFGSGTRLTVV.

The gene calls are TRBV7-3 and TRBJ1-2; 7 bases agree with TRBD1. Germline CDR1 reads SGHTA; CDR2 reads FQGTGA. The CDR3 sequence is 14 residues long. V gave up 5 bases and J gave up 4 bases; unmatched junction bases: 7. The CDR3 region has the DNA TGTGCCAGCAGCGCGACGACAGGGACCTATGGCTACACCTTC. As protein: CASSATTGTYGYTF.

CDR3 coding DNA: TGTGCCACCCGCTTCCCAGGGGGCGGCACAGATACGCAGTATTTT. Amino acid sequence: CATRFPGGGTDTQYF. V is TRBV28 and J is TRBJ2-3; 8 bases fit TRBD1. Germline values: CDR1 MDHEN, CDR2 SYDVKM. This CDR3 is built from 15 residues. Trimming cost V 10 bases and J 1 base; bases outside gene matches: 10.

This clone was counted a few times. The CDR3 reads CSAAGALFTEAFF. CDR3 bases: TGCAGCGCTGCAGGGGCCCTATTCACTGAAGCTTTCTTT. V usage is TRBV29-1 and J usage is TRBJ1-1, with D possibly matching TRBD1 (6 bases). V lost 7 bases, J lost 4 bases, and 16 bases lay in between. Looked up from germline, CDR1 is SQVTM and CDR2 is ANQGSEA. The CDR3 consists of 13 residues.

V usage is TRBV7-3 and J usage is TRBJ2-1, with 8 bases that match TRBD1. CDR1 and CDR2 (germline): SGHTA, FQGTGA. The CDR3 has 17 residues. J lost 5 bases, V lost 5 bases, and 14 bases had no gene match. In nucleotides, the CDR3 is TGTGCCAGCAGCCCCAAACGTGTCAGGGGGCTCGACAATGAGCAGTTCTTC. This codes for CASSPKRVRGLDNEQFF.

This clone was recorded a few times. The chain has TRBV19 and TRBJ1-5; tentative D call: TRBD1 (5 bases). Germline CDR1 and CDR2: LNHDA and SQIVND (reference sequence). Trimming pared 3 bases from V and 6 bases from J, leaving 12 bases between. CDR3 size: 14 residues. Here the CDR3 reads CASSIQGQGQPQHF. The CDR3 DNA reads as TGTGCCAGTAGTATTCAAGGGCAGGGTCAGCCCCAGCATTTT.

The rearrangement joins TRBV7-8 to TRBJ2-7, with D perhaps matching TRBD2 (6 bases). CDR1 and CDR2 (germline): SGHVS, FQNEAQ. This CDR3 is 17 amino acids long. Trimming removed 3 bases at V and 0 bases at J, with 18 bases between. CDR3 loop: CASSFGTGTGISYEQYF. The CDR3 DNA follows: TGTGCCAGCAGCTTCGGGACCGGGACTGGAATCTCCTACGAGCAGTACTTC. The whole variable domain, filled in from reference TRBV7-8 and TRBJ2-7, reads GAGVSQSPRYKVAKRGQDVALRCDPISGHVSLFWYQQALGQGPEFLTYFQNEAQLDKSGLPSDRFFAERPEGSVSTLKIQRTQQEDSAVYLCASSFGTGTGISYEQYFGPGTRLTVT.

V is TRBV5-1 and J is TRBJ1-1; unclear D gene. CDR1 and CDR2 (germline): SGHRS, YFSETQ. The CDR3 contains 13 residues. Between the trimmed V and J ends, which lost 1 base and 3 bases, there was a span of 7 bases. The CDR3, as DNA: TGCGCCAGCAGCTTGATGGCGGACACTGAAGCTTTCTTT. Its translation: CASSLMADTEAFF.

V gene TRBV7-2 combines with J gene TRBJ2-7; 9 nucleotides align to TRBD1. J gave up 7 bases and V 6 bases, and 7 bases lay outside the gene matches. This CDR3 is 13 amino acids long. The germline V gene encodes CDR1 SGHTA and CDR2 FQGNSA. The CDR3 nucleotides are TGTGCCAGCAGATTTACAGGGGGCGGGGAGCAGTACTTC. Translation gives CASRFTGGGEQYF.

CDR3 amino acids: CASSRRGSSSYNEQFF. In DNA form, the CDR3 reads TGCGCCAGCAGCCGGCGGGGATCGAGCTCCTACAATGAGCAGTTCTTC. The chain couples TRBV4-1 to TRBJ2-1; maybe TRBD2 (6 bases). CDR1 MGHRA and CDR2 YSYEKL come from the germline V gene. V was pared by 4 bases and J by 0 bases, with 13 bases between. This CDR3 has 16 amino acids.

This clone was seen more than once but under ten times. The rearrangement links TRBV28 to TRBJ2-7; 13 bases agree with TRBD2. Trimming removed 5 bases from V and 4 bases from J; junction bases left unmatched: 5. CDR1 and CDR2 (germline): MDHEN, SYDVKM. The CDR3 consists of 15 residues. This chain's CDR3 is CASSDRTSGSYEQYF. CDR3 bases: TGTGCCAGCAGTGACCGGACTAGCGGGAGTTACGAGCAGTACTTC.

This chain connects TRBV10-2 to TRBJ2-7, with TRBD2 matching 16 bases. This CDR3 spans 19 amino acids. J was trimmed by 1 base and V by 2 bases; bases with no gene match: 8. The V gene's germline CDR1 is WSHSY and CDR2 SAAADI. DNA of the CDR3: TGCGCCAGCAGTGAGGGTCGGGGACTAGCGGGAGGGGGATCCTACGAGCAGTACTTC. This encodes CASSEGRGLAGGGSYEQYF.

V is TRBV28 and J is TRBJ2-3; tentatively, D is TRBD2 (5 bases). Germline V CDR1 and CDR2: MDHEN, SYDVKM. The CDR3 spans 16 residues. Trimming pared 2 bases from V and 1 base from J, leaving 13 bases between. The CDR3 region is CASSLISVRGTDTQYF. The CDR3 DNA follows: TGTGCCAGCAGTTTAATTTCGGTGCGGGGCACAGATACGCAGTATTTT.

V usage is TRBV28 and J usage is TRBJ1-2; 7 nucleotides agree with TRBD1. Germline V gene data show CDR1 as MDHEN and CDR2 as SYDVKM. V was pared by 6 bases and J by 6 bases, with 13 bases of the junction left unmatched. CDR3 length equals 15 residues. The CDR3: CASSLPDRASDGYTF. The CDR3 DNA reads as TGTGCCAGCAGCTTGCCCGACAGGGCTTCGGATGGCTACACCTTC.

The chain joins TRBV6-6 to TRBJ2-7; 8 bases agree with TRBD2. The CDR3 loop spans 14 amino acids. The V segment lost 6 bases and the J segment 0 bases; nucleotides outside the gene matches: 4. Germline values: CDR1 MNHNY, CDR2 SVGAGI (reference sequence). DNA for the CDR3: TGTGCCAGCAGAGCCGGGACTAGCTCCTACGAGCAGTACTTC. It specifies CASRAGTSSYEQYF.

V gene TRBV27 combines with J gene TRBJ2-1; D remains unclear. Trimming stripped 4 bases from V and 0 bases from J, with 4 bases between. The CDR3 loop spans 13 amino acids. CDR1 is MNHEY, CDR2 SMNVEV, per germline (reference sequence). The DNA of the CDR3 is TGTGCCAGCAGTTATCGCTCCTACAATGAGCAGTTCTTC. Amino acids: CASSYRSYNEQFF.

The table lists this clone with a few counts. The chain employs TRBV6-6 and TRBJ2-3, with TRBD2 matching 9 bases. The CDR3 totals 16 residues. The trim removed 2 bases at V and 3 bases at J, leaving 6 bases unmatched. The germline CDR1 and CDR2 sequences are MNHNY and SVGAGI (reference sequence). CDR3 bases: TGTGCCAGCAGTTACAGGGGGACTAGCATGACAGATACGCAGTATTTT. Its protein product is CASSYRGTSMTDTQYF.

The V call is TRBV28, the J call TRBJ2-3; TRBD2 aligns across 7 bases. The CDR3 has 20 amino acids. Looked up from germline, CDR1 is MDHEN and CDR2 is SYDVKM. After removal of 3 bases from V and 0 bases from J, the junction contained 18 bases not matched to a gene. CDR3 in amino acids: CASSFGLWTSAGVSTDTQYF. The CDR3 bases are TGTGCCAGCAGTTTCGGTCTGTGGACTAGTGCGGGAGTTAGCACAGATACGCAGTATTTT.

V gene TRBV6-5 combines with J gene TRBJ2-5; possible D gene TRBD2, 5 bases. V gave up 0 bases and J gave up 5 bases, with 10 bases separating them. Germline V gene sequence: CDR1 MNHEY, CDR2 SVGAGI. The CDR3 extends over 14 amino acids. The CDR3 here is CASSYSGGWETQYF. The CDR3 nucleotides are TGTGCCAGCAGTTACTCAGGCGGGTGGGAGACCCAGTACTTC.

This clone was observed a few times. CDR3 nucleotide sequence: TGTGCCAGCAGCTTATCCCTAGAGACCCAGTACTTC. Translation: CASSLSLETQYF. The rearrangement uses TRBV7-2 and TRBJ2-5; D is ambiguous. In germline, CDR1 is SGHTA, CDR2 FQGNSA. The CDR3 runs to 12 residues. V lost 2 bases, J lost 4 bases, and 5 bases lay in between.